This TCR beta chain came from a study of tumor-infiltrating lymphocytes in primary liver carcinoma. Study information: Patients comprised men and women whose ages fell between 30 and 69 years. Tumor lesions were T1-T3 N0M0 and spanned roughly 4 to 11 cm. Broader study findings: Among the pair types, tumor region pairs showed more overlap than tumor-adjacent and tumor-blood pairs.

Reverse transcription of approximately 500 ng total RNA with a constant-region primer produced TCR beta cDNA. Researchers made the TCR beta libraries by running three nested multiplex PCR rounds with slightly modified ARM-PCR. MiXCR, applied by TCRdb to the multiplex PCR reads, yields one record per CDR3 protein. Of fewer than 350,000 distinct CDR3 sequences in the sample, 65% are singletons; the top ten hold approximately 9.4%. The blood RNA (from unsorted whole blood) was obtained, and germline DNA was also extracted. This clonotype was counted a single time. Antigen unknown. A much larger clone differs from this one at a single base, so this may be a read error. This CDR3 is missing its conserved last phenylalanine or tryptophan, likely due to a read error. This TCR was recovered from a man between 35 and 55 years old with primary liver carcinoma and hepatitis B virus infection. Sample: peripheral blood.

CDR3 residues: CASSEDRWGTSGELFS. Written as DNA, the CDR3 is TGCGCCAGCAGTGAGGACCGGTGGGGAACTTCCGGGGAGCTGTTTTCT. The gene calls are TRBV10-2 and TRBJ2-2; no clear D gene. The CDR3 runs to 16 residues. Germline CDR1 is WSHSY and CDR2 is SAAADI. Between the trimmed V and J ends, which lost 2 bases and 6 bases, there was a span of 16 bases.